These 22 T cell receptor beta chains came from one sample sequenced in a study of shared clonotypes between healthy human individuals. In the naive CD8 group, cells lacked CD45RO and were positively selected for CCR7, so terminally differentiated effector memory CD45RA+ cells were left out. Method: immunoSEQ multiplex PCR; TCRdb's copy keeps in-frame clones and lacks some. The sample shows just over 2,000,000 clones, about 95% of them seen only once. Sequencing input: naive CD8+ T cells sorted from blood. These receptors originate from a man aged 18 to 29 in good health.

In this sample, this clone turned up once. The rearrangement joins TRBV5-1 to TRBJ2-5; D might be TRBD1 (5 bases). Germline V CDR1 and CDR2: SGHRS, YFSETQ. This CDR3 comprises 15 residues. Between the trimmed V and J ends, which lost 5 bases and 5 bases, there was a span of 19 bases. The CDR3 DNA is TGCGCCAGCAGTTTCCAGGGCCAAGGCTCGGAGACCCAGTACTTC. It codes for CASSFQGQGSETQYF.

CDR3 sequence: CASSQLPTSGSPYEQYF. The DNA for the CDR3 is TGTGCCAGCAGCCAATTACCTACGAGCGGGAGCCCCTACGAGCAGTACTTC. This chain uses TRBV5-4 with TRBJ2-7; 8 nucleotides match TRBD2. The CDR3 has 17 amino acids. Germline V gene lookup returns CDR1 SGHNT and CDR2 YYREEE (reference sequence). After removal of 4 bases from V and 2 bases from J, the junction contained 14 bases not matched to a gene.

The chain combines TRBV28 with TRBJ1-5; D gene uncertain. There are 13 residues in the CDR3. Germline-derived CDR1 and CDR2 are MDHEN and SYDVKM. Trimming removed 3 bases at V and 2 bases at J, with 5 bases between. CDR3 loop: CASSLGRNQPQHF. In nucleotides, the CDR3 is TGTGCCAGCAGTTTGGGTCGCAATCAGCCCCAGCATTTT.

The CDR3 nucleotides are TGTGCCAGCAGCTTAGAAATCCGGGAGCTGTTTTTT. Translation gives CASSLEIRELFF. The V and J genes are TRBV11-2 and TRBJ2-2; D uncertain. The CDR3 is 12 amino acids. From germline, CDR1 is SGHAT and CDR2 FQNNGV. Trimming pared 0 bases from V and 9 bases from J, leaving 5 bases between.

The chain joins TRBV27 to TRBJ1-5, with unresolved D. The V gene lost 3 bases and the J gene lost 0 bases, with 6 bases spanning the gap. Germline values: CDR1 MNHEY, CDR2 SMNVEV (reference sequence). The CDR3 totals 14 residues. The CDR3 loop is CASSLVFSNQPQHF. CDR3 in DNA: TGTGCCAGCAGTTTGGTCTTTAGCAATCAGCCCCAGCATTTT.

CDR3 coding DNA: TGTGCCAGTAGTATAGGGCAGGGGGCGTACAATGAGCAGTTCTTC. This sequence encodes CASSIGQGAYNEQFF. V and J are TRBV19 and TRBJ2-1; 8 bases are shared with TRBD1. V trimming: 1 base; J trimming: 4 bases; junction bases outside the gene matches: 3. CDR1 and CDR2 from the germline V gene are LNHDA and SQIVND (reference sequence). This CDR3 comprises 15 residues. Filled out from reference TRBV19 and TRBJ2-1, the complete variable domain reads DGGITQSPKYLFRKEGQNVTLSCEQNLNHDAMYWYRQDPGQGLRLIYYSQIVNDFQKGDIAEGYSVSREKKESFPLTVTSAQKNPTAFYLCASSIGQGAYNEQFFGPGTRLTVL.

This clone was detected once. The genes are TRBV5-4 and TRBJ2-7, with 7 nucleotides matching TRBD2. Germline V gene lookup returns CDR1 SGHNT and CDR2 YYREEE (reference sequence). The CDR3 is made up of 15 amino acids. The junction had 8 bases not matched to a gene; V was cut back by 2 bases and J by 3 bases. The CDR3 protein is CASSLSSGAGYEQYF. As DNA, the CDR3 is TGTGCCAGCAGCTTATCCAGCGGGGCGGGCTACGAGCAGTACTTC.

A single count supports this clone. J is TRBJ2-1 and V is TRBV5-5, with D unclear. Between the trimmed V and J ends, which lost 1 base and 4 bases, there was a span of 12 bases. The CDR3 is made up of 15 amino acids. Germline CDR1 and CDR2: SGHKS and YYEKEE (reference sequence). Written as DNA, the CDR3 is TGTGCCAGCAGCTTGAGCCCTGAGGTTTACAATGAGCAGTTCTTC. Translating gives CASSLSPEVYNEQFF.

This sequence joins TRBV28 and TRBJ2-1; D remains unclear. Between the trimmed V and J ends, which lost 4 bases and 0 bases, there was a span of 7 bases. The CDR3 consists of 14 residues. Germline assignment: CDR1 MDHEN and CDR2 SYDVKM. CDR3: CASSSSSSYNEQFF. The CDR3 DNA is TGTGCCAGCAGTTCATCCAGCTCCTACAATGAGCAGTTCTTC.

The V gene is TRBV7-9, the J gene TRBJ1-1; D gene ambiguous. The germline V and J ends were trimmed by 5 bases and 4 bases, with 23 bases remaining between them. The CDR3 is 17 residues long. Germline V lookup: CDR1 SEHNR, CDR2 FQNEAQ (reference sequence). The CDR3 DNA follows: TGTGCCAGCAGCCCGTGGACCTCAGCGCCGCACGGCACTGAAGCTTTCTTT. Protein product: CASSPWTSAPHGTEAFF.

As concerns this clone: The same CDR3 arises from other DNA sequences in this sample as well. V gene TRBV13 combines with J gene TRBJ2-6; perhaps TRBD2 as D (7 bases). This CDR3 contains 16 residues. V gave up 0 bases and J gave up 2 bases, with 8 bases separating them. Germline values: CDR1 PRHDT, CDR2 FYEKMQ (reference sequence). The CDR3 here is CASSLGGGPGANVLTF. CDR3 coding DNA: TGTGCCAGCAGCTTAGGCGGGGGGCCTGGGGCCAACGTCCTGACTTTC.

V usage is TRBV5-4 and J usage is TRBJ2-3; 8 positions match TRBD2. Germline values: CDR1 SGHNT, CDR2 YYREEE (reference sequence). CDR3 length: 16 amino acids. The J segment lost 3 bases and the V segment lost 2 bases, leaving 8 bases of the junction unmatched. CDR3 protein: CASSFGPGLDTDTQYF. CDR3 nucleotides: TGTGCCAGCAGCTTCGGACCGGGACTAGATACAGATACGCAGTATTTT.

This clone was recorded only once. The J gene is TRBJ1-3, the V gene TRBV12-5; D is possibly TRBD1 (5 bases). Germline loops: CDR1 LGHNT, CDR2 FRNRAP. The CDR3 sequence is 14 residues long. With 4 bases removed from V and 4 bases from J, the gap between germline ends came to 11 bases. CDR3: CASGSQGAGNTIYF. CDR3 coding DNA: TGTGCTAGTGGTTCTCAGGGAGCAGGAAACACCATATATTTT.

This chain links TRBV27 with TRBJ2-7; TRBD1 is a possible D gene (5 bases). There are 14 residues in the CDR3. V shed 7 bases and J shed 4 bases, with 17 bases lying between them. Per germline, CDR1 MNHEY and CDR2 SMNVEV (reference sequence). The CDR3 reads CASTTFQGSYEQYF. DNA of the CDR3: TGTGCCAGCACGACTTTCCAGGGATCTTACGAGCAGTACTTC.

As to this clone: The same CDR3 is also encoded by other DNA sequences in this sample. CDR3 sequence reads: CASSLARGYEQYF. CDR3 DNA sequence: TGTGCCAGCAGCTTAGCGAGGGGCTACGAGCAGTACTTC. The chain couples TRBV7-8 to TRBJ2-7; D might be TRBD1 or TRBD2, each matching 5 bases. V was shortened by 0 bases and J by 3 bases, with 6 bases between the two germline ends. The CDR3 consists of 13 residues. Germline CDR1 and CDR2: SGHVS and FQNEAQ.

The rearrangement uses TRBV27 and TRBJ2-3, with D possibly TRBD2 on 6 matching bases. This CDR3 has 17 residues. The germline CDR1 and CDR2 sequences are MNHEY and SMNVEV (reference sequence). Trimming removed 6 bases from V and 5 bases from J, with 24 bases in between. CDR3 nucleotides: TGTGCCAGCAGCCCGATCCGGGTAGCGGCCCTCGGAGATACGCAGTATTTT. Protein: CASSPIRVAALGDTQYF.

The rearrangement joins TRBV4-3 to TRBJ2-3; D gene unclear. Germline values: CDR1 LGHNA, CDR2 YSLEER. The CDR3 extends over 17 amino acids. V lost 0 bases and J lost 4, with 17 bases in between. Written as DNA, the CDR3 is TGCGCCAGCAGCCAAGATCAAGGCTTACCTCCCCCAGATACGCAGTATTTT. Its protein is CASSQDQGLPPPDTQYF.

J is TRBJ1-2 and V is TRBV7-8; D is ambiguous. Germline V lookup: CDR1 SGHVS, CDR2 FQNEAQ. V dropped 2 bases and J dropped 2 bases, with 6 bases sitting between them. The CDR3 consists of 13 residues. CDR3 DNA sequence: TGTGCCAGCAGCTTAACCGTCAACTATGGCTACACCTTC. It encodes CASSLTVNYGYTF.

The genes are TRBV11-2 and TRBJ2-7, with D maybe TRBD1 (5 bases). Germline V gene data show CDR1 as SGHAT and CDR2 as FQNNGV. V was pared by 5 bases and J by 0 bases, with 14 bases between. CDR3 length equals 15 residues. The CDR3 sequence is CASSLDRYFSYEQYF. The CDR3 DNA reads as TGTGCCAGCAGCCTCGACAGATATTTCTCCTACGAGCAGTACTTC. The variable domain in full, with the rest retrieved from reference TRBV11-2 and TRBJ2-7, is EAGVAQSPRYKIIEKRQSVAFWCNPISGHATLYWYQQILGQGPKLLIQFQNNGVVDDSQLPKDRFSAERLKGVDSTLKIQPAKLEDSAVYLCASSLDRYFSYEQYFGPGTRLTVT.

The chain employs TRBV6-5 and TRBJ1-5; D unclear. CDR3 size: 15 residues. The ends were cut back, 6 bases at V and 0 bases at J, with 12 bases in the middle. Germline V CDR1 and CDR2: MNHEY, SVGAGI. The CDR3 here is CASSSSAYSNQPQHF. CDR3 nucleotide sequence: TGTGCCAGCAGCTCCTCGGCGTATAGCAATCAGCCCCAGCATTTT.

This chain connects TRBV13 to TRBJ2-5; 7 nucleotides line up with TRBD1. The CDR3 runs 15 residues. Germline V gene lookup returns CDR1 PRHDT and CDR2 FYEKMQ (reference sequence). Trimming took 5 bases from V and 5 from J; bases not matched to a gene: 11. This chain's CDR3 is CASSRSDRAWETQYF. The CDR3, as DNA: TGTGCCAGCAGCCGTTCCGACAGGGCGTGGGAGACCCAGTACTTC.

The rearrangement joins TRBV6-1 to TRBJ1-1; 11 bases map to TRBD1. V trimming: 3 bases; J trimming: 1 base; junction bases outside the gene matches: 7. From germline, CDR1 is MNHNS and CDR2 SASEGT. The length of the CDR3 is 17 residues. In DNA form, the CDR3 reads TGTGCCAGCAGTGACCTCGGGACAGGGGGACCGAACACTGAAGCTTTCTTT. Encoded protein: CASSDLGTGGPNTEAFF.